This TCR beta chain was recorded in a study of regulatory T cells in long-lasting Graves disease. Background on the study: Over 5 years on antithyroid drugs plus positive TSH receptor antibodies marked Graves' disease as persistent. Study-level results: Persistent disease samples used TRBV28, TRBJ1-2 and TRBJ2-5 preferentially. The study examined only peripheral blood, not thyroid tissue.

Germline CDR1 is DFQATT and CDR2 is SNEGSKA (reference sequence). The CDR3 is made up of 13 amino acids. The V end was cut by 7 bases, the J end by 0 bases, with 13 bases between. Time point of the sample: persistent/refractory GD, antithyroid drugs over 5 years with positive TRAb. Extracted PBMC RNA gave rise to the TCR library. In building TCR beta libraries, iRepertoire HTBI primers were used together with Arm-PCR of CDR3 regions. Original methodology: Samples jointly harbored 62 TRBV and 14 to 15 TRBJ segments. One entry per CDR3 protein, called by TCRdb with MiXCR from the multiplex PCR reads. TCRdb, not the authors, supplied the V and J calls. The table records about 470,000 distinct CDR3 sequences, 20% to 25% of them present only once. For this clonotype: Its antigen is not identified.

This TCR was recovered from a female donor with Graves disease. V usage is TRBV20-1 and J usage is TRBJ2-7, with D possibly called TRBD1 or TRBD2 (6 bases each). The material sequenced was peripheral blood mononuclear cells (PBMCs), taken when the disease was refractory, from a patient treated with antithyroid drugs. CDR3: CSGSGGISYEQYF. CDR3 DNA: TGCAGTGGGTCCGGGGGCATCTCCTACGAGCAGTACTTC.